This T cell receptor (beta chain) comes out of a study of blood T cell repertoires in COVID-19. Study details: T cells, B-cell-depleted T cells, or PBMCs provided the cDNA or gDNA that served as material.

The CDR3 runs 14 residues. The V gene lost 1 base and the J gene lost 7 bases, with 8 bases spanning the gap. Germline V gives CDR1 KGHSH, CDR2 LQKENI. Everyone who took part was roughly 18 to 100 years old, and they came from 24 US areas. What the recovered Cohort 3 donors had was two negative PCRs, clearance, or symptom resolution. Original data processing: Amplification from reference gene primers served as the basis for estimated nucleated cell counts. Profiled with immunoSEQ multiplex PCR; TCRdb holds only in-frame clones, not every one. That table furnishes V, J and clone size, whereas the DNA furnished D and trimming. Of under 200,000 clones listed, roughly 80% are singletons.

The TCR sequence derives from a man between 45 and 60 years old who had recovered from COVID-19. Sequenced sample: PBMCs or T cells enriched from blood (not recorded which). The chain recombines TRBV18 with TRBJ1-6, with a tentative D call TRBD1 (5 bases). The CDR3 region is CASSPQGKNSPLHF. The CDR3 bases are TGTGCCAGCTCACCACAGGGGAAGAATTCACCCCTCCACTTT.